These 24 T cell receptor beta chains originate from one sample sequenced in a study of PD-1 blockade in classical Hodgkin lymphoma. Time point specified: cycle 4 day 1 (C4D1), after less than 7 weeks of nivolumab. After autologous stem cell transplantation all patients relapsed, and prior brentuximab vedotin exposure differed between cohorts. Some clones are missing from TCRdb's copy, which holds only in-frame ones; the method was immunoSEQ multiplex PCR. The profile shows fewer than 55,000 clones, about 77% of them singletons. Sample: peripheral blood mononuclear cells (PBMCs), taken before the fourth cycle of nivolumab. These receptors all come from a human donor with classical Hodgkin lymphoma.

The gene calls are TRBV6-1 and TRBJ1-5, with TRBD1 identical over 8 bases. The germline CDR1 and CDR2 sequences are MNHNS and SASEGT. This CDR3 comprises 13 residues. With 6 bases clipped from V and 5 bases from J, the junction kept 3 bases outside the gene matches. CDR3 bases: TGTGCCAGCAGCACACAGGGGGATCAGCCCCAGCATTTT. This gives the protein CASSTQGDQPQHF.

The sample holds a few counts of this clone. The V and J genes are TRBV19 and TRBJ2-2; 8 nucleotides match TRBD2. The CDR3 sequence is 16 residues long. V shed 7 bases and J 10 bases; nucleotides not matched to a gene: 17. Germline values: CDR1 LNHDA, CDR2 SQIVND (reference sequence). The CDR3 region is CASTYRGGTRSAELFF. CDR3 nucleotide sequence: TGTGCCAGTACCTACCGGGGGGGGACACGCAGCGCGGAGCTGTTTTTT.

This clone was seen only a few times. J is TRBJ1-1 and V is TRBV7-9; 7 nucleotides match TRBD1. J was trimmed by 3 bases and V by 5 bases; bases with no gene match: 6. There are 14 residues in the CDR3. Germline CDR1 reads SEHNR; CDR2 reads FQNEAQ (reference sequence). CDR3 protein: CASSATGRDTEAFF. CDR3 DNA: TGTGCCAGCAGCGCGACAGGGCGGGACACTGAAGCTTTCTTT.

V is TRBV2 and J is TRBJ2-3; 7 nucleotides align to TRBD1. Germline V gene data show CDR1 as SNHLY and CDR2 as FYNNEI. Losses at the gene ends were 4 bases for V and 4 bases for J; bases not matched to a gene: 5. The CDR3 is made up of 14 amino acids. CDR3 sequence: CASSGQQGADTQYF. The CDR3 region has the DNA TGTGCCAGCAGTGGTCAGCAGGGGGCAGATACGCAGTATTTT.

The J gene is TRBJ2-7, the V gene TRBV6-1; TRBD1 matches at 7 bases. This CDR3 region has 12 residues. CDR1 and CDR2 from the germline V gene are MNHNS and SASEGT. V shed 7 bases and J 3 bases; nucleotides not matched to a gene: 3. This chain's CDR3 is CASTGDSYEQYF. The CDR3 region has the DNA TGTGCCAGCACCGGGGACAGCTACGAGCAGTACTTC.

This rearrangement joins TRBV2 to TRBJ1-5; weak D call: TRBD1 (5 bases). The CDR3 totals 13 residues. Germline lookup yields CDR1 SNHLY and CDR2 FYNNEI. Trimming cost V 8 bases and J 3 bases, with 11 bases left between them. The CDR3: CASEWGDNQPQHF. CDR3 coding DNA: TGTGCCAGCGAATGGGGCGACAATCAGCCCCAGCATTTT.

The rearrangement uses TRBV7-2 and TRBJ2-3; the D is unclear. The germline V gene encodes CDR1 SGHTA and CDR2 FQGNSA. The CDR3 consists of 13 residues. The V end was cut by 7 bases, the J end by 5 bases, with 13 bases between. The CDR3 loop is CASTPNLGDTQYF. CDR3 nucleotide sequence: TGTGCCAGCACCCCCAACCTGGGAGATACGCAGTATTTT.

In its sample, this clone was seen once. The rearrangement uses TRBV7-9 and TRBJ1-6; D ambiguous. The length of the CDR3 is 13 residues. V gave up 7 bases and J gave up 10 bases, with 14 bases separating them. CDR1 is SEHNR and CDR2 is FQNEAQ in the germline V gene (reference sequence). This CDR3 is CASTRVAQSPLHF. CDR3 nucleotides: TGTGCCAGCACACGGGTAGCTCAATCACCCCTCCACTTT.

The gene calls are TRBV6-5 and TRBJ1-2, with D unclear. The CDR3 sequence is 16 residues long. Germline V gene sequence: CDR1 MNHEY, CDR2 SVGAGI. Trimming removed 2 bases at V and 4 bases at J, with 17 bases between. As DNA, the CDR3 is TGTGCCAGCAGTTACCGTGGTACGGTTGCCCGCTATGGCTACACCTTC. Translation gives CASSYRGTVARYGYTF.

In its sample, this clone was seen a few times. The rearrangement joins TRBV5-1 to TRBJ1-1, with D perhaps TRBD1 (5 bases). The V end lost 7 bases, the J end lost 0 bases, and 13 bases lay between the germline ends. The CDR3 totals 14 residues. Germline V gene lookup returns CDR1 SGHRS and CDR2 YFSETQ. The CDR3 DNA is TGCGCCAGCTTTCCCGGGACGGTGAACACTGAAGCTTTCTTT. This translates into CASFPGTVNTEAFF.

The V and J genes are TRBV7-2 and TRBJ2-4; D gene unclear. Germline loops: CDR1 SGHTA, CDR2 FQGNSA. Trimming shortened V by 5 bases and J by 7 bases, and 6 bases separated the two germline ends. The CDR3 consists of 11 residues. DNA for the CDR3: TGTGCCAGCAGCACTTATAACATTCAGTACTTC. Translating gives CASSTYNIQYF.

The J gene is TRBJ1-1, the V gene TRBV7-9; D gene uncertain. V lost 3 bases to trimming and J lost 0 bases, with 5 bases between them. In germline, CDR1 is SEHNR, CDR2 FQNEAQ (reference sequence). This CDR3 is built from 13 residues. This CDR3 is CASSFDLNTEAFF. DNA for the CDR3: TGTGCCAGCAGCTTTGACTTGAACACTGAAGCTTTCTTT.

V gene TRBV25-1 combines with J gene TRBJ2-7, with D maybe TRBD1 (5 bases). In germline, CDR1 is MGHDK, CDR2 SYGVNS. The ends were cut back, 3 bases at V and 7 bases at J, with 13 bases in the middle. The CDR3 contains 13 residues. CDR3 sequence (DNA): TGTGCCAGCAGTGAGAACTCCCCAGGGGAGCAGTACTTC. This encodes CASSENSPGEQYF.

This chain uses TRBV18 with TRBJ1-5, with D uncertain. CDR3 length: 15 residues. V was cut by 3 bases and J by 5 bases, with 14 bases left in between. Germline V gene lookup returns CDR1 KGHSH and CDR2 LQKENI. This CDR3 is CASSPGPKEDQPQHF. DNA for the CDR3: TGTGCCAGCTCACCCGGACCGAAAGAGGATCAGCCCCAGCATTTT.

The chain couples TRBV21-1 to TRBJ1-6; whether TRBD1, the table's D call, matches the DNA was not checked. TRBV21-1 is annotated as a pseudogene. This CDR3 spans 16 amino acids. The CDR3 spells CASSKVTGHPNSPLHF. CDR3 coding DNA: TGTGCCAGCAGCAAGGTAACGGGACACCCTAATTCACCCCTCCACTTT.

CDR3 region: CASRFGYRGNDGTDTQYF. Written as DNA, the CDR3 is TGCGCCAGCAGGTTTGGGTATCGAGGGAATGATGGCACAGATACGCAGTATTTT. V usage is TRBV5-1 and J usage is TRBJ2-3, with TRBD2 as a possible D gene (5 bases). V was shortened by 5 bases and J by 1 base, with 23 bases between the two germline ends. The germline V gene encodes CDR1 SGHRS and CDR2 YFSETQ. CDR3 size: 18 residues.

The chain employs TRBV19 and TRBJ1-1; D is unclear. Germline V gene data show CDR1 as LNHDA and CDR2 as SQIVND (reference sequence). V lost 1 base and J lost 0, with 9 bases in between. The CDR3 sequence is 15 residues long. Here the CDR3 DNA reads TGTGCCAGTAGTATAGGAGCAGGCATGAACACTGAAGCTTTCTTT. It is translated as CASSIGAGMNTEAFF.

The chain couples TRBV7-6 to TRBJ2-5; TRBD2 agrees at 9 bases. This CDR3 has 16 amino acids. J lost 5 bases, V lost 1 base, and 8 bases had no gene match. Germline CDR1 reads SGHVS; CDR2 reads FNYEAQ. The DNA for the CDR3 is TGTGCCAGCAGCTTAGTAGCGGGGGCCGTCGGGGAGACCCAGTACTTC. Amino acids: CASSLVAGAVGETQYF.

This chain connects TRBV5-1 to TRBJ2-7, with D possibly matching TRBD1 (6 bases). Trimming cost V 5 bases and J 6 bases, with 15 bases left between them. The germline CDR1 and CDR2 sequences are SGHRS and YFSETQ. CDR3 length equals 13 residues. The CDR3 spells CASRTPGQGEQYF. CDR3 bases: TGCGCCAGCAGGACACCGGGACAAGGCGAGCAGTACTTC.

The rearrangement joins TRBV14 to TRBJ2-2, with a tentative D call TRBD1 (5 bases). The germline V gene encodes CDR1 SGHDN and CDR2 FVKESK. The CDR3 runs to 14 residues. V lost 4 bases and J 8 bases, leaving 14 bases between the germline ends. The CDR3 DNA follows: TGTGCCAGCAGCCTAAGGGCAGGGAAGGGGGAGCTGTTTTTT. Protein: CASSLRAGKGELFF.

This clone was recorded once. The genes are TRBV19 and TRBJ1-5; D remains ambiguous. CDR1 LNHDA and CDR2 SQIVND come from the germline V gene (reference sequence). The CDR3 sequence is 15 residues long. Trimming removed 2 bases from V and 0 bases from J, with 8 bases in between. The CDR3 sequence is CASSISDASNQPQHF. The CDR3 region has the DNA TGTGCCAGTAGTATAAGTGACGCTAGCAATCAGCCCCAGCATTTT.

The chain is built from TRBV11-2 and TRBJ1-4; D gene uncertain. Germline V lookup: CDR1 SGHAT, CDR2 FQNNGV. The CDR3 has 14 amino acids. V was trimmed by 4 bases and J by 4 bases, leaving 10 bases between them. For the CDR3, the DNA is TGTGCCAGCAGCTACGGACGGTTTAATGAAAAACTGTTTTTT. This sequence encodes CASSYGRFNEKLFF.

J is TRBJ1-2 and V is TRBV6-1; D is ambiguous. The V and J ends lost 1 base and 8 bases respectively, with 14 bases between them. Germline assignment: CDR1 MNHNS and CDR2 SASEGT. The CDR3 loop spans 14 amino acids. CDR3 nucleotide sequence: TGTGCCAGCAGTGAAGGGGCCAACATGGACGGCTACACCTTC. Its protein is CASSEGANMDGYTF.

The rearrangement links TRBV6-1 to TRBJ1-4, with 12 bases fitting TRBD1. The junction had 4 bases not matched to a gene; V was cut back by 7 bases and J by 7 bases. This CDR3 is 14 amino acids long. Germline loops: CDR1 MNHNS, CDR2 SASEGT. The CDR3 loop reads CASMKGQGAEKLFF. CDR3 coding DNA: TGTGCCAGCATGAAGGGACAGGGGGCTGAAAAACTGTTTTTT.